A selection of T cell receptor beta chains follows, all from one sample in a study of T-cell reconstitution after alpha-beta-depleted transplantation in children. MiXCR was run by TCRdb on the PCR reads, yielding one entry per CDR3 protein. The table records fewer than 550,000 distinct CDR3 sequences, approximately 10% of them present only once. Sequenced material: PBMCs, taken before TCRalphabeta/CD19-depleted stem cell transplant. The receptors were sampled from a child aged 2 to 10 with inherited bone marrow failure, due to receive a stem cell transplant. The CDR3 runs from the conserved cysteine through the conserved F or W.

TRBV30,CAWSEEVYSYEQYF
TRBV9,CASSARNTDTQYF
TRBV7-2,CASSPRLAGTRGQYF
TRBV7-9,CASSLSLTDTQYF
TRBV9,CASSEGWGQGIPDTQYF
TRBV20-1,CSAPSNGRADHEQFF
TRBV20-1,CSARPGGGFYEQYF
TRBV7-7,CASSYDRSSYNEQFF
TRBV7-9,CATYRVGELSPLHF
TRBV6-5,CASSSVDGGAKKLFF
TRBV6-2/TRBV6-3,CASSVDRAPNEQYF
TRBV5-1,CASSLTILAGYTGELFF
TRBV2,CASSWASGTQNQETQYF
TRBV6-1,CASSEGYAGSYTF
TRBV19,CASRRSGLAVNTGELFF
TRBV10-3,CAISESPRPGDEQYF
TRBV3-1,CASSQTQSSAGYTF
TRBV2,CASVREGRPNNEQFF
TRBV4-2,CASSQEFGGEDQETQYF
TRBV5-1,CASSSLSNSVYEQYF
TRBV29-1,CSVTGLATDTQYF
TRBV7-2,CASSYRTGGSTHNYGYTF
TRBV30,CAWNLLAGVGELFF
TRBV27,CASSSRQGAEAQYF
TRBV5-1,CASSLEEGSYEQYF
TRBV12-3/TRBV12-4,CASRGDPSGPSTDTQYF
TRBV7-9,CASSPGQGLSRTQYF
TRBV15,CATSRATASDYGYTF
TRBV29-1,CSVPTSRGEQYF
TRBV6-1,CASSDPGNQPQHF
TRBV7-2,CASSLVILYNEQFF
TRBV29-1,CSVETTNTGELFF
TRBV11-2,CASSLGRELQETQYF
TRBV4-3,CASSQDRWNTEAFF
TRBV28,CASSLRAVSSYNEQFF
TRBV15,CATRLLAGYTGELFF
TRBV27,CATASSSQKQETQYF
TRBV7-2,CASSPQAGEAFF
TRBV29-1,CSGRGENTDTQYF
TRBV4-3,CASSQEGDSYSGNTIYF
TRBV6-2/TRBV6-3,CASSWTSGSTYAQYF
TRBV30,CAWSPQGTEAFF
TRBV27,CASSSPRQVPYEQYF
TRBV24-1,CATSDPPRDNEQFF
TRBV4-1,CASSQPGHKTYEQYF
TRBV9,CASSIRTSGDANTGELFF
TRBV7-9,CASSLSGGGQGTQYF
TRBV12-3/TRBV12-4,CASSLDPSGSLTAYF
TRBV27,CASSSTGALLGYTF
TRBV5-5,CASSLAGVSGNTIYF
TRBV7-2,CASSLASGSGYEQYF
TRBV29-1,CSVGAPDSYGYTF
TRBV5-1,CASSLGQVTGGTDTQYF
TRBV7-8,CASSDPGTGFYEQYF
TRBV7-9,CASSPETGKDF